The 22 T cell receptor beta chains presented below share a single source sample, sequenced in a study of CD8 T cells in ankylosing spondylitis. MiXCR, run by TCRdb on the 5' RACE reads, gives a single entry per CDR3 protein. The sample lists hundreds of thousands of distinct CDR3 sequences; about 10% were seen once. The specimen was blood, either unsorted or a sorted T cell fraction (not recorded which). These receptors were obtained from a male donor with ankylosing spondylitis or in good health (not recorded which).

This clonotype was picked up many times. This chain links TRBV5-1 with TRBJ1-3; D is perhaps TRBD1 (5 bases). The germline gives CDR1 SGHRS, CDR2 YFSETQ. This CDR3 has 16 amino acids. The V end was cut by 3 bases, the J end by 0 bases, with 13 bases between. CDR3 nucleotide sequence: TGCGCCAGCAGCTCGGGGACGCTCGACTCTGGAAACACCATATATTTT. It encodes CASSSGTLDSGNTIYF.

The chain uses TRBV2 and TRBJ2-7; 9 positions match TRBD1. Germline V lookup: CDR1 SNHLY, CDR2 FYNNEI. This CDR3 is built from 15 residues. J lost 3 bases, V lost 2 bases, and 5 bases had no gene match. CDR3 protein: CASSETGQGNYEQYF. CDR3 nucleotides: TGTGCCAGCAGTGAAACTGGACAGGGGAACTACGAGCAGTACTTC.

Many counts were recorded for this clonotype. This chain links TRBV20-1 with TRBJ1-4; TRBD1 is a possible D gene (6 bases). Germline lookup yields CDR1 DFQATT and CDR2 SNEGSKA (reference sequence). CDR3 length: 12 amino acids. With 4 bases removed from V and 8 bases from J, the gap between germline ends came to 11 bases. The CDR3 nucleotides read TGCAGTGCTACGGGTGGACAGGAAAAACTGTTTTTT. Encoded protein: CSATGGQEKLFF.

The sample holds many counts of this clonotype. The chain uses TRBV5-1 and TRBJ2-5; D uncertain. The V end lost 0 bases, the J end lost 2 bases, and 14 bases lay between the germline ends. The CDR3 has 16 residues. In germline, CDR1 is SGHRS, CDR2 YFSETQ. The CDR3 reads CASSLGPATSQETQYF. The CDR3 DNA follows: TGCGCCAGCAGCTTGGGGCCAGCTACTTCTCAAGAGACCCAGTACTTC. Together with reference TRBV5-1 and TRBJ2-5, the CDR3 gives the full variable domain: KAGVTQTPRYLIKTRGQQVTLSCSPISGHRSVSWYQQTPGQGLQFLFEYFSETQRNKGNFPGRFSGRQFSNSRSEMNVSTLELGDSALYLCASSLGPATSQETQYFGPGTRLLVL.

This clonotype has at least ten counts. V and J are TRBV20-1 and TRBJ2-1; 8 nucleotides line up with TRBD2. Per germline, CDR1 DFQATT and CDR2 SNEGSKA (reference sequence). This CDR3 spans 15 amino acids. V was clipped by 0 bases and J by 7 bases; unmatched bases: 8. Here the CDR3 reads CSARDIRGGENEQFF. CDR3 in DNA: TGCAGTGCTAGAGATATTCGGGGGGGCGAAAATGAGCAGTTCTTC.

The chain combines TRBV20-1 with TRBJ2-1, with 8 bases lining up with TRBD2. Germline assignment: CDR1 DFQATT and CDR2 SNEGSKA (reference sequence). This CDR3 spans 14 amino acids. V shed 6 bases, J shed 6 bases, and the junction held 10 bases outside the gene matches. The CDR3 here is CSASPAGERNEQFF. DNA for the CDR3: TGCAGTGCCTCCCCAGCGGGGGAGCGCAATGAGCAGTTCTTC.

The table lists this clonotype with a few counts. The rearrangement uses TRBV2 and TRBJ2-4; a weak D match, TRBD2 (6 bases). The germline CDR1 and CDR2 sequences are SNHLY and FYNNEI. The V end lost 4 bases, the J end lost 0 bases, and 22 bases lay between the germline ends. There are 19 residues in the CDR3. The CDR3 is CASSGLLGTSPLAKNIQYF. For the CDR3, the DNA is TGTGCCAGCAGTGGACTACTTGGGACTTCTCCTCTAGCCAAAAACATTCAGTACTTC.

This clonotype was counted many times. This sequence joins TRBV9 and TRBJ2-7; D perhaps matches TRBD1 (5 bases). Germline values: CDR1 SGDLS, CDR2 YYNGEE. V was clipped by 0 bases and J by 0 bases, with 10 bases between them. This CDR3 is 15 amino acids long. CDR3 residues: CASSVGPGFSYEQYF. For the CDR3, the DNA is TGTGCCAGCAGCGTAGGTCCAGGGTTCTCCTACGAGCAGTACTTC.

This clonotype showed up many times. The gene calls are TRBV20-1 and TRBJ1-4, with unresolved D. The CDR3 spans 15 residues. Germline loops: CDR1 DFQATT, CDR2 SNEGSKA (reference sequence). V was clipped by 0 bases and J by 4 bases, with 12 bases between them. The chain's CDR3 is CSARDVAAVNEKLFF. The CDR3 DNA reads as TGCAGTGCTAGAGATGTAGCAGCCGTTAATGAAAAACTGTTTTTT.

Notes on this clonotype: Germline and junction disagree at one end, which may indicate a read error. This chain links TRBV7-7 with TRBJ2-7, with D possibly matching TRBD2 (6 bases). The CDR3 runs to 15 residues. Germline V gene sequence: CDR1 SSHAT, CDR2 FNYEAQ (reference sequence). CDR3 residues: CASSLGAGSSYEQYF. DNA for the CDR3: TGTGCTAGCAGCTTAGGGGCGGGGTCGTCCTACGAGCAGTACTTC.

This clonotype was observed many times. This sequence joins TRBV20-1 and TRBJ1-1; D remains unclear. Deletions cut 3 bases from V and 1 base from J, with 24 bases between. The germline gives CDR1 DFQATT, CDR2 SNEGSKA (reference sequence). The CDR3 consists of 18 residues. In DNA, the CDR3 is TGCAGTGCTAGCCCTCAGCCCCCCAATTTTGTGGGGAACACTGAAGCTTTCTTT. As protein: CSASPQPPNFVGNTEAFF.

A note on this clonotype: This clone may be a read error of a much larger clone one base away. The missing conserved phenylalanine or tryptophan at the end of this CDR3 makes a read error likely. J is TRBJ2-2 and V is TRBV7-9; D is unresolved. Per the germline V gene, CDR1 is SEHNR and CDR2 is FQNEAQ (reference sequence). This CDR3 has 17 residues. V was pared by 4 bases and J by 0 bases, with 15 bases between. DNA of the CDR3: TGTGCCAGCAGCTCTCCCCTAGGCGAGGCGAACACCGGGGAGCTGTTTTTG. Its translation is CASSSPLGEANTGELFL.

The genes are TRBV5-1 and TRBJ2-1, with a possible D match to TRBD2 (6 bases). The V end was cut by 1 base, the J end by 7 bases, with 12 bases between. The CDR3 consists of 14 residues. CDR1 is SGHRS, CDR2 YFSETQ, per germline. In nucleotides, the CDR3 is TGCGCCAGCAGCTTGCAATCTAGCGTAAATGAGCAGTTCTTC. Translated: CASSLQSSVNEQFF.

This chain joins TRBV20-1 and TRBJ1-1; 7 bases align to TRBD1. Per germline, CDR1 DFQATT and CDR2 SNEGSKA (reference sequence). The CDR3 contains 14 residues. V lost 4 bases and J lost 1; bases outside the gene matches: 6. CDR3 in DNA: TGCAGTGCTATTCCGGGACAGACGAACACTGAAGCTTTCTTT. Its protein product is CSAIPGQTNTEAFF.

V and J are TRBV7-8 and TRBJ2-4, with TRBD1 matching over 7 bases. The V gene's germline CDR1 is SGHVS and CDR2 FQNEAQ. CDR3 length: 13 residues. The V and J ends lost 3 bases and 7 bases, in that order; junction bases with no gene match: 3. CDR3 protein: CASSFTGDNIQYF. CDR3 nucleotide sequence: TGTGCCAGCAGCTTCACAGGGGATAACATTCAGTACTTC.

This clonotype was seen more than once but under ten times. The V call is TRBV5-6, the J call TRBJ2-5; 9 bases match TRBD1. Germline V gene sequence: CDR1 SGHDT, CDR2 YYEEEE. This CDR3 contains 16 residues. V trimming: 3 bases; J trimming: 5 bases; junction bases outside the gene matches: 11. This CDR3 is CASSSQGARIWETQYF. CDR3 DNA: TGTGCCAGCAGCTCACAGGGGGCGCGGATCTGGGAGACCCAGTACTTC. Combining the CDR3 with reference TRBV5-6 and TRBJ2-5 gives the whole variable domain DAGVTQSPTHLIKTRGQQVTLRCSPKSGHDTVSWYQQALGQGPQFIFQYYEEEERQRGNFPDRFSGHQFPNYSSELNVNALLLGDSALYLCASSSQGARIWETQYFGPGTRLLVL.

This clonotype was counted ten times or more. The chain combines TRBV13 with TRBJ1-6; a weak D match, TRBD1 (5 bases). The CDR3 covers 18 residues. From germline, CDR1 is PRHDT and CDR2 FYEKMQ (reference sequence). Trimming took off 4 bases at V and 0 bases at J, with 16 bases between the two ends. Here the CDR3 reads CASSSWDLGVSYNSPLHF. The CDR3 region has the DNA TGTGCCAGCAGCTCCTGGGATCTGGGGGTCTCCTATAATTCACCCCTCCACTTT.

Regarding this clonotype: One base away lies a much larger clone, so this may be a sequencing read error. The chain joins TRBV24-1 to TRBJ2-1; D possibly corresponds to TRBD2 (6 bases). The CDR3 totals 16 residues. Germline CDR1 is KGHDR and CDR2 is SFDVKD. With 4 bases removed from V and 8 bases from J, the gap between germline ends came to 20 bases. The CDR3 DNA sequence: TGTGCCACCAGTGACATCATGGAGGGGCAATACTATGAGCAGTTCTTC. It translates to CATSDIMEGQYYEQFF.

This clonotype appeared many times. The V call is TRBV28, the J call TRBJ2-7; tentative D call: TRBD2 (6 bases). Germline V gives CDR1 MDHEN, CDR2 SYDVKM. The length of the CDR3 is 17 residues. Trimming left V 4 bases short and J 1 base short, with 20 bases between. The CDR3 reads CASSSMGGGQGSYEQYF. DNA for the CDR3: TGTGCCAGCAGTTCTATGGGGGGAGGCCAGGGATCCTACGAGCAGTACTTC.

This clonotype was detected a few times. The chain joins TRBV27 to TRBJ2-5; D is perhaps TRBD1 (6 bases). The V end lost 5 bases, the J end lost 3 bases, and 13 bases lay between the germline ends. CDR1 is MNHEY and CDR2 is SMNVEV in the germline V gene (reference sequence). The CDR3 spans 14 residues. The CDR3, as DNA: TGTGCCAGCAGTCCTTTAGGGGGTGAAGAGACCCAGTACTTC. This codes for CASSPLGGEETQYF.

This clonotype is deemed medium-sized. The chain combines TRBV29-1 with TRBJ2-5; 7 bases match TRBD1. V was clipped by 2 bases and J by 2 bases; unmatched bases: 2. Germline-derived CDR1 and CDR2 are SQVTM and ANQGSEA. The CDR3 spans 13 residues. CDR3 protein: CSVERDRQETQYF. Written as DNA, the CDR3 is TGCAGCGTTGAAAGGGACAGACAAGAGACCCAGTACTTC.

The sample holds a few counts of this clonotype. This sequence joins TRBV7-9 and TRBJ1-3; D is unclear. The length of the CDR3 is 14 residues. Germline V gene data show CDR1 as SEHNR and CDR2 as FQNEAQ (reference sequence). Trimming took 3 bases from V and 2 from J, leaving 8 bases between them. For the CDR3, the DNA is TGTGCCAGCAGCTTTCCCGGGACTGGAAACACCATATATTTT. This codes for CASSFPGTGNTIYF.